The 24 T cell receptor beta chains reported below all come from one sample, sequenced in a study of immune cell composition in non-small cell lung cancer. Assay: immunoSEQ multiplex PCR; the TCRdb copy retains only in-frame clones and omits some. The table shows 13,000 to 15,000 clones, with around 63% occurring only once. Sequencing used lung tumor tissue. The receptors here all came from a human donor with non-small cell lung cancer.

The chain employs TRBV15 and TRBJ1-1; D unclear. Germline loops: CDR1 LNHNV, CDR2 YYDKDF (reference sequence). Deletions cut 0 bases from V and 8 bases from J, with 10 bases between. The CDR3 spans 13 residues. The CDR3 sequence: CATSRDMSGEAFF. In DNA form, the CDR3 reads TGTGCCACCAGCAGAGATATGTCAGGCGAAGCTTTCTTT.

CDR3 region: CASSPSGGAVNEQFF. CDR3 DNA sequence: TGTGCCAGCAGCCCCAGCGGGGGGGCTGTCAATGAGCAGTTCTTC. The chain is built from TRBV9 and TRBJ2-1; 10 nucleotides line up with TRBD2. The germline V gene has CDR1 SGDLS and CDR2 YYNGEE. Trimming took 4 bases from V and 6 from J; bases not matched to a gene: 7. CDR3 length: 15 residues. Based on the CDR3 plus reference TRBV9 and TRBJ2-1, the full variable domain is DSGVTQTPKHLITATGQRVTLRCSPRSGDLSVYWYQQSLDQGLQFLIQYYNGEERAKGNILERFSAQQFPDLHSELNLSSLELGDSALYFCASSPSGGAVNEQFFGPGTRLTVL.

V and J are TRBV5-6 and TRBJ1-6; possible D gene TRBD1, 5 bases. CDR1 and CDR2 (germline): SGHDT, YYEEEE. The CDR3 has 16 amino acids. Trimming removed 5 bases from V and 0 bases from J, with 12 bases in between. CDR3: CASSQGPSSYNSPLHF. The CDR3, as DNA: TGTGCCAGCAGTCAGGGCCCGAGCTCCTATAATTCACCCCTCCACTTT. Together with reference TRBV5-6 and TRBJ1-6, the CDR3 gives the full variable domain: DAGVTQSPTHLIKTRGQQVTLRCSPKSGHDTVSWYQQALGQGPQFIFQYYEEEERQRGNFPDRFSGHQFPNYSSELNVNALLLGDSALYLCASSQGPSSYNSPLHFGNGTRLTVT.

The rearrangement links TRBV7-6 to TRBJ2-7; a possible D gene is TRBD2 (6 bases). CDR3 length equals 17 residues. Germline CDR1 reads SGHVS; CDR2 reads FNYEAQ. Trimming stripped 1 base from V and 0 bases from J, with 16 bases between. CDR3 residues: CASSLVRVAGSSYEQYF. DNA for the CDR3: TGTGCCAGCAGCTTAGTACGAGTGGCGGGGTCCTCCTACGAGCAGTACTTC.

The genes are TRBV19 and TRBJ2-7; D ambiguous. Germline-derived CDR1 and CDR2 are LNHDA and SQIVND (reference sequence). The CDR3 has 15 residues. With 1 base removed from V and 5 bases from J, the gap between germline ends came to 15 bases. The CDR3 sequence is CASSIAPATHHEQYF. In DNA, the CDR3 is TGTGCCAGTAGTATAGCCCCCGCGACTCACCACGAGCAGTACTTC.

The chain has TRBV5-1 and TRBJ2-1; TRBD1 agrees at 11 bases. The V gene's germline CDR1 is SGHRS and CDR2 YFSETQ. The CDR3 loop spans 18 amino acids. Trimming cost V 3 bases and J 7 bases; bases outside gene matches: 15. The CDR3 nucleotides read TGCGCCAGCAGCTCCCCCCCGGGACAGGGGGTCGTAGGAAATGAGCAGTTCTTC. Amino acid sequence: CASSSPPGQGVVGNEQFF. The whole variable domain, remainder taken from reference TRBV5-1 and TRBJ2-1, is KAGVTQTPRYLIKTRGQQVTLSCSPISGHRSVSWYQQTPGQGLQFLFEYFSETQRNKGNFPGRFSGRQFSNSRSEMNVSTLELGDSALYLCASSSPPGQGVVGNEQFFGPGTRLTVL.

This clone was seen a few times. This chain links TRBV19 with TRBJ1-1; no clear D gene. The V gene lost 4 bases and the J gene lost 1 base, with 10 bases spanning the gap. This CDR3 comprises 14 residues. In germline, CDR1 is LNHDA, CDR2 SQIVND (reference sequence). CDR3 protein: CASSTPEQNTEAFF. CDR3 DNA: TGTGCCAGTAGTACGCCCGAACAGAACACTGAAGCTTTCTTT.

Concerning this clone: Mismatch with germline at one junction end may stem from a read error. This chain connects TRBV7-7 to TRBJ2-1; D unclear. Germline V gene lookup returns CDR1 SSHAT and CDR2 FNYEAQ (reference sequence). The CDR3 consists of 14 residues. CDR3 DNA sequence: TGTGCTAGCAGCCAGGCCGCCGCCGGCAATGAGCAGTTCTTC. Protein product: CASSQAAAGNEQFF.

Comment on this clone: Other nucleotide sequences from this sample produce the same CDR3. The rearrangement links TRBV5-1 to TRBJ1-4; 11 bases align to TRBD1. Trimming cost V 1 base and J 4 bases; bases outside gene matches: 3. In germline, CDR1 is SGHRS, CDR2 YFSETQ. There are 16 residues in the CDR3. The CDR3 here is CASSLFGTGGNEKLFF. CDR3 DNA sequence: TGCGCCAGCAGCTTGTTCGGGACAGGGGGTAATGAAAAACTGTTTTTT. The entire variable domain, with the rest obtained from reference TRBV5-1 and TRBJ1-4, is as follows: KAGVTQTPRYLIKTRGQQVTLSCSPISGHRSVSWYQQTPGQGLQFLFEYFSETQRNKGNFPGRFSGRQFSNSRSEMNVSTLELGDSALYLCASSLFGTGGNEKLFFGSGTQLSVL.

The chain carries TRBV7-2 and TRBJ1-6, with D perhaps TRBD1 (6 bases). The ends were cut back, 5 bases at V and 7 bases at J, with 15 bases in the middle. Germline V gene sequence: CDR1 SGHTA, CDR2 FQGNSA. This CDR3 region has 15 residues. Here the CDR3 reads CASSLDRGQNSPLHF. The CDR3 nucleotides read TGTGCCAGCAGCCTTGACCGCGGACAGAATTCACCCCTCCACTTT.

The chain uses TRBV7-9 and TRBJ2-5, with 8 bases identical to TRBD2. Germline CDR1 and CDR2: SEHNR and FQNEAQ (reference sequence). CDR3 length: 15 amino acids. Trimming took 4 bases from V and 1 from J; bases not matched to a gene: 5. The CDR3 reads CASSSSGGIQETQYF. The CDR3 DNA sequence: TGTGCCAGCAGCTCGAGCGGGGGTATCCAAGAGACCCAGTACTTC.

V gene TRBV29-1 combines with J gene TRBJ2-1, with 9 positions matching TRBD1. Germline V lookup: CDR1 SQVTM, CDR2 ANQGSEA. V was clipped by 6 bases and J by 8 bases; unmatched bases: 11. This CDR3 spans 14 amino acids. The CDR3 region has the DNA TGCAGCGTACAAGGGGGACAGGGCAGCGATGAGCAGTTCTTC. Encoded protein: CSVQGGQGSDEQFF.

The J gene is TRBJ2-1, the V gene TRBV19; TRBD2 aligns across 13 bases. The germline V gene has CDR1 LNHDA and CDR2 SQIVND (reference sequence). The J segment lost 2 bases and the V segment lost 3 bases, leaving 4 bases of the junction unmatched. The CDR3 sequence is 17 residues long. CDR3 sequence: CASSISGLAGTYNEQFF. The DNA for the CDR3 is TGTGCCAGTAGTATCTCGGGACTAGCGGGGACCTACAATGAGCAGTTCTTC.

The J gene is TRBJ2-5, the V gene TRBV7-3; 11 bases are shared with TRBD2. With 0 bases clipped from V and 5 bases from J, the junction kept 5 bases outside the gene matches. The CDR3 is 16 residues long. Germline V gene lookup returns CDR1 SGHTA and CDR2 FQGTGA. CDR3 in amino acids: CASSLTGTSGGETQYF. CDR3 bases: TGTGCCAGCAGCTTAACAGGGACTAGCGGTGGGGAGACCCAGTACTTC. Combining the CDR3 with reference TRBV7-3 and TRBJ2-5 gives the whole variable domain GAGVSQTPSNKVTEKGKYVELRCDPISGHTALYWYRQSLGQGPEFLIYFQGTGAADDSGLPNDRFFAVRPEGSVSTLKIQRTERGDSAVYLCASSLTGTSGGETQYFGPGTRLLVL.

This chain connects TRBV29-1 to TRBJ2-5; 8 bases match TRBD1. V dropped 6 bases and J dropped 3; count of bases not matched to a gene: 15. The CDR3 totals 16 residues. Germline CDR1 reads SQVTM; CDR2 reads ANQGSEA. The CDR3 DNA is TGCAGCGTCGAACACCGGGACAGGCGGTTCGAAGAGACCCAGTACTTC. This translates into CSVEHRDRRFEETQYF.

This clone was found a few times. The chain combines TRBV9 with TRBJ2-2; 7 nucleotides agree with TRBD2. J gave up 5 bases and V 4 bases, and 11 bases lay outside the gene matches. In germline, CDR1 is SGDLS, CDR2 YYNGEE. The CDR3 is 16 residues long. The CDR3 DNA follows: TGTGCCAGCAGCCATAGACTAGCCCTGGGGACCGGGGAGCTGTTTTTT. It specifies CASSHRLALGTGELFF.

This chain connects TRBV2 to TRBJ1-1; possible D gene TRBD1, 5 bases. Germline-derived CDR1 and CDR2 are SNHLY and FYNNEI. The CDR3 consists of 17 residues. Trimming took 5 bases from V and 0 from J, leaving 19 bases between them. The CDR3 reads CASSSNGGPGLNTEAFF. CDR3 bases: TGTGCCAGCAGTTCCAACGGGGGTCCGGGCCTGAACACTGAAGCTTTCTTT.

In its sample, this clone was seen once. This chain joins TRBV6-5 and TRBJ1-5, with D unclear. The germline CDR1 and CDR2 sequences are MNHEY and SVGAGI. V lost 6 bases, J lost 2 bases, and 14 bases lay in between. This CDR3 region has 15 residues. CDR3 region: CASSPREGGNQPQHF. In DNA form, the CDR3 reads TGTGCCAGCAGCCCCCGCGAGGGAGGCAATCAGCCCCAGCATTTT.

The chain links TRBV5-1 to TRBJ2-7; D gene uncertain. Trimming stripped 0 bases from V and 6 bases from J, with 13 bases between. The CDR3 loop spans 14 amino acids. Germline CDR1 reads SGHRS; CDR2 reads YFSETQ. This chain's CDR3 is CASSLEIGEFEQYF. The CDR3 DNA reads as TGCGCCAGCAGCTTGGAGATTGGAGAGTTCGAGCAGTACTTC.

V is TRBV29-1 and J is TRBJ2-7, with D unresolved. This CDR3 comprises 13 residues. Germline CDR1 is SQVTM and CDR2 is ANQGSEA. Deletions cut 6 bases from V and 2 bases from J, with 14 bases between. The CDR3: CSVPADHPYEQYF. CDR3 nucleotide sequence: TGCAGCGTGCCCGCAGATCACCCCTACGAGCAGTACTTC.

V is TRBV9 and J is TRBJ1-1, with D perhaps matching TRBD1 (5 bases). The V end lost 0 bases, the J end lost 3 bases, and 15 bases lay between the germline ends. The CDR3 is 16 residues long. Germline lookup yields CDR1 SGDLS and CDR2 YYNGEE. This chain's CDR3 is CASSVGAGWVDTEAFF. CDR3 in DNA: TGTGCCAGCAGCGTAGGGGCAGGGTGGGTGGACACTGAAGCTTTCTTT.

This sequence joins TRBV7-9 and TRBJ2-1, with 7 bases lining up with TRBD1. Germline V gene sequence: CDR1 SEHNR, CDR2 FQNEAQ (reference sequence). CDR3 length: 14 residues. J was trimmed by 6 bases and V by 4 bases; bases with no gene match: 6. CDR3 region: CASSSRTGVNEQFF. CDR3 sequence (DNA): TGTGCCAGCAGCTCCAGGACAGGAGTCAATGAGCAGTTCTTC.

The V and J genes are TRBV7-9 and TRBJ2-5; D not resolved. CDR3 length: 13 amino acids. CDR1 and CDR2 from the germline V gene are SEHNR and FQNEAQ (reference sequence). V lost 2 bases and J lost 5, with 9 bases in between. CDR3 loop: CASSLLRWETQYF. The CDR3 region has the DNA TGTGCCAGCAGCTTATTGAGATGGGAGACCCAGTACTTC.

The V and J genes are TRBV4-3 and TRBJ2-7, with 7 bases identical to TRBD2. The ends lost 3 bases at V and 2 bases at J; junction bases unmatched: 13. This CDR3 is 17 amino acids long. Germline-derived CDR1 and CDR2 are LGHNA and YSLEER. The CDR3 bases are TGCGCCAGCAGCCAGGCCTTAAGCGGGGACCCTACCTACGAGCAGTACTTC. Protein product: CASSQALSGDPTYEQYF.